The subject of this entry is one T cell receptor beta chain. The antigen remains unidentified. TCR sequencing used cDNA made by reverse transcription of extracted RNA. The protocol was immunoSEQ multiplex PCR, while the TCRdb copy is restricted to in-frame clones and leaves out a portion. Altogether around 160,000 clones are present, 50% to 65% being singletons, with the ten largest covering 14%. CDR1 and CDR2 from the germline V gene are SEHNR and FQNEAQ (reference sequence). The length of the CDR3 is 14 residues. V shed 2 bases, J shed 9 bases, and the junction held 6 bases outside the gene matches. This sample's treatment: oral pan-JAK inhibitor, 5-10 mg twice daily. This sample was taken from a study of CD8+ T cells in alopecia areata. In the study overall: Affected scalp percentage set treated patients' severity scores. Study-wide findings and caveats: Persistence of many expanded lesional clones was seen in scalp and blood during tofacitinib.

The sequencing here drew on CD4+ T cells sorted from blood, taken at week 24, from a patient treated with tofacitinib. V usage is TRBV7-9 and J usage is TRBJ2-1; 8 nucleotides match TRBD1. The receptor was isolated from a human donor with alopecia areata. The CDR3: CASSLTATGVEQFF. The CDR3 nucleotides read TGTGCCAGCAGCTTAACGGCGACAGGGGTTGAGCAGTTCTTC.